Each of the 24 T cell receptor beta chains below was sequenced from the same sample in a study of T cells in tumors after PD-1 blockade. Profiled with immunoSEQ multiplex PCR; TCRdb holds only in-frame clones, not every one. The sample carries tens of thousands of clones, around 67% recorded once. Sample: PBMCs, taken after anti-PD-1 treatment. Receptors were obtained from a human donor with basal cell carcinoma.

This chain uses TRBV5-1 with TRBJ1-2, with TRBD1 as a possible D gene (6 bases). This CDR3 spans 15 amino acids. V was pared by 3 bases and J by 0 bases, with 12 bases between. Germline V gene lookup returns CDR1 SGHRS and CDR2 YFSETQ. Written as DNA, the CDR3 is TGCGCCAGCAGCTCGGGGGACACCACTAACTATGGCTACACCTTC. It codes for CASSSGDTTNYGYTF.

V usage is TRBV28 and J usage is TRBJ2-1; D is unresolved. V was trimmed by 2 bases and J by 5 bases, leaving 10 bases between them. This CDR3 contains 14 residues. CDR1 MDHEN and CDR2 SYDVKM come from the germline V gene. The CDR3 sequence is CASSLTSRNNEQFF. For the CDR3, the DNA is TGTGCCAGCAGTTTAACCTCACGCAACAATGAGCAGTTCTTC.

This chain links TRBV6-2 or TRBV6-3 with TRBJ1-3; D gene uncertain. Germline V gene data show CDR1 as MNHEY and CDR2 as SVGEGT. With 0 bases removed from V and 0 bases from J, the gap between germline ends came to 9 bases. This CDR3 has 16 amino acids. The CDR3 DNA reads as TGTGCCAGCAGTTACTCCCCTAGAAGCTCTGGAAACACCATATATTTT. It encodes CASSYSPRSSGNTIYF.

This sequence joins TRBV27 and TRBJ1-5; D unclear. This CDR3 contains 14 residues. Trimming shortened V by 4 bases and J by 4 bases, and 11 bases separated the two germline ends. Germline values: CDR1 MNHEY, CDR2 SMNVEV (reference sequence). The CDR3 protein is CASSYGMGNQPQHF. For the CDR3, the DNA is TGTGCCAGCAGTTACGGTATGGGAAATCAGCCCCAGCATTTT.

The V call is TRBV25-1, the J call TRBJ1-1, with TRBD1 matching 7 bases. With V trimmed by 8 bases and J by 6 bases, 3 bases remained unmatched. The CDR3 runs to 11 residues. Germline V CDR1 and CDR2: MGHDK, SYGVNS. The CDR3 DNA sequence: TGTGCCAGCGTAACAGGGGCTGAAGCTTTCTTT. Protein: CASVTGAEAFF. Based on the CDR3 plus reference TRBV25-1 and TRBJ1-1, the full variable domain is EADIYQTPRYLVIGTGKKITLECSQTMGHDKMYWYQQDPGMELHLIHYSYGVNSTEKGDLSSESTVSRIRTEHFPLTLESARPSHTSQYLCASVTGAEAFFGQGTRLTVV.

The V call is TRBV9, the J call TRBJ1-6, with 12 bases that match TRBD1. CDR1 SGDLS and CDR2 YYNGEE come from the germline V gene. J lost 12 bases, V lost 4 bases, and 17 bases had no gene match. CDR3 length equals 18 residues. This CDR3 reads CASSSRPLGGTGGEPLHF. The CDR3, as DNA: TGTGCCAGCAGCTCCCGTCCACTCGGTGGGACAGGGGGCGAACCCCTCCACTTT.

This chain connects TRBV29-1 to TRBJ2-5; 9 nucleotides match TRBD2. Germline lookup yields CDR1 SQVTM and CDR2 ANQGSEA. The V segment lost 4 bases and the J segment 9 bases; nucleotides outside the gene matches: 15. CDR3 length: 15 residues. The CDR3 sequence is CSVAPTGTSLLAQYF. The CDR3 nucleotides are TGCAGCGTTGCCCCCACCGGGACTAGCCTTTTGGCCCAGTACTTC.

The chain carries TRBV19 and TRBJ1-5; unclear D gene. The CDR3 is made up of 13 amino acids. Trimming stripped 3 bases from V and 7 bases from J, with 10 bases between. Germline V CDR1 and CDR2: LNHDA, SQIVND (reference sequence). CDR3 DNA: TGTGCCAGTAGTATCCAACAAACGCAGCCCCAGCATTTT. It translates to CASSIQQTQPQHF.

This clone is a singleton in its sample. The CDR3 DNA follows: TGTGCCAGCAGCTTGTTCAGGGGGTACACTGAAGCTTTCTTT. Its translation is CASSLFRGYTEAFF. The genes are TRBV5-6 and TRBJ1-1, with 7 bases lining up with TRBD1. V trimming: 1 base; J trimming: 3 bases; junction bases outside the gene matches: 3. Germline V gene data show CDR1 as SGHDT and CDR2 as YYEEEE. CDR3 length: 14 residues.

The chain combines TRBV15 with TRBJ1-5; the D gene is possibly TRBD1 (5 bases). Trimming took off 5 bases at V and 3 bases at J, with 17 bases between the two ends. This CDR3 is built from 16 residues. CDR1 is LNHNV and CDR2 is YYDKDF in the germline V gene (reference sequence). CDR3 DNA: TGTGCCACCAGCGGGGGGAACCTTCTTTCCAATCAGCCCCAGCATTTT. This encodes CATSGGNLLSNQPQHF. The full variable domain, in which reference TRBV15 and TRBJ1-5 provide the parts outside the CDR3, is DAMVIQNPRYQVTQFGKPVTLSCSQTLNHNVMYWYQQKSSQAPKLLFHYYDKDFNNEADTPDNFQSRRPNTSFCFLDIRSPGLGDTAMYLCATSGGNLLSNQPQHFGDGTRLSIL.

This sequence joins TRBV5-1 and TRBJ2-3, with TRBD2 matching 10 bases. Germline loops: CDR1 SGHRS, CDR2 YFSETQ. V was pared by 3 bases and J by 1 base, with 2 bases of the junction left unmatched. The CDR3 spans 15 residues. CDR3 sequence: CASSSGLAGTDTQYF. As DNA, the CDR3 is TGCGCCAGCAGCTCAGGACTAGCGGGCACAGATACGCAGTATTTT.

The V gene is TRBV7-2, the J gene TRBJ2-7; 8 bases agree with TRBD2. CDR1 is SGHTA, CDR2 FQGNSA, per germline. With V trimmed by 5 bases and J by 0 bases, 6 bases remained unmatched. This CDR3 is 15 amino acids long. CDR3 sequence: CASSLTSVSSYEQYF. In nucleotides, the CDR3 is TGTGCCAGCAGCCTGACTAGCGTCAGCTCCTACGAGCAGTACTTC.

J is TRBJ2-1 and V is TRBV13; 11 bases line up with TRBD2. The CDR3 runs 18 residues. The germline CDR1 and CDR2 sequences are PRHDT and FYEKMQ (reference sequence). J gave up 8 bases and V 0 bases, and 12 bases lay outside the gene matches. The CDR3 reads CASSLGPASGGYRDEQFF. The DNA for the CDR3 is TGTGCCAGCAGCTTAGGGCCGGCTAGCGGGGGGTATAGGGATGAGCAGTTCTTC.

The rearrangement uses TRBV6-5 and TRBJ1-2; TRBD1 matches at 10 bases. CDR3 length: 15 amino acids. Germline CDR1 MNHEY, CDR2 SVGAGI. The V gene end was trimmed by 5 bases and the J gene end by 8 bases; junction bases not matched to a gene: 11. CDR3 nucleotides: TGTGCCAGCAGTCCTAAAGGGGGGGACAGGGGAGGCTACACCTTC. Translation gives CASSPKGGDRGGYTF.

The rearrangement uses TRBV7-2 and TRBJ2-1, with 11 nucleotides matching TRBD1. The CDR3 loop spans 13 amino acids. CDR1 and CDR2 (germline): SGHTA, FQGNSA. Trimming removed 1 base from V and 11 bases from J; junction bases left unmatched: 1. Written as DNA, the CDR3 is TGTGCCAGCAGCTTAGGGACAGGGGGCAAGCAGTTCTTC. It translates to CASSLGTGGKQFF.

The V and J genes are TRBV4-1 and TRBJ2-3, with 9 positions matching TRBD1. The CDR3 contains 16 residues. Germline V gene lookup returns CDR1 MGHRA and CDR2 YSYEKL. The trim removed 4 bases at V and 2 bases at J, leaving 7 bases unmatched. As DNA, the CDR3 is TGCGCCAGCAGCCTCGGGACAGGGAGTTTCACAGATACGCAGTATTTT. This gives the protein CASSLGTGSFTDTQYF.

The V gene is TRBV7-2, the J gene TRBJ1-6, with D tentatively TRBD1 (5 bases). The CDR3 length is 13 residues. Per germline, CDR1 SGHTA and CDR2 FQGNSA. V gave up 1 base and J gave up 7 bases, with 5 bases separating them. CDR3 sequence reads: CASSLGGNSPLHF. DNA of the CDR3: TGTGCCAGCAGCTTAGGGGGGAATTCACCCCTCCACTTT.

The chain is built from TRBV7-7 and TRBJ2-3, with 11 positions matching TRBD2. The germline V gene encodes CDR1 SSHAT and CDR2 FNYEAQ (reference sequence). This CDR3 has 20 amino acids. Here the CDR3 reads CASGRGESGDPSASTDTQYF. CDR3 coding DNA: TGTGCTAGCGGGAGGGGGGAATCCGGTGACCCCTCTGCTAGCACAGATACGCAGTATTTT.

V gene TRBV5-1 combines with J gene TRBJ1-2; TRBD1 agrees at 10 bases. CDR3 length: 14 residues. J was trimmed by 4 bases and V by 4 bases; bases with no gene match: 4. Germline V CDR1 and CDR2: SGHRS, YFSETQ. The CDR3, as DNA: TGCGCCAGCAGCATCGGACAGGGGGTCTATGGCTACACCTTC. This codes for CASSIGQGVYGYTF. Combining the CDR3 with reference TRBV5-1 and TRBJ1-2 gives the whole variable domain KAGVTQTPRYLIKTRGQQVTLSCSPISGHRSVSWYQQTPGQGLQFLFEYFSETQRNKGNFPGRFSGRQFSNSRSEMNVSTLELGDSALYLCASSIGQGVYGYTFGSGTRLTVV.

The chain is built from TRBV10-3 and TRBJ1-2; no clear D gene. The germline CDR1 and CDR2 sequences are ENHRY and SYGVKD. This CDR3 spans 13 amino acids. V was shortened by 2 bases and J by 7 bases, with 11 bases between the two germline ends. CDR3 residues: CAISEAGAGGYTF. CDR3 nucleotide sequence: TGTGCCATCAGTGAGGCCGGTGCCGGTGGCTACACCTTC.

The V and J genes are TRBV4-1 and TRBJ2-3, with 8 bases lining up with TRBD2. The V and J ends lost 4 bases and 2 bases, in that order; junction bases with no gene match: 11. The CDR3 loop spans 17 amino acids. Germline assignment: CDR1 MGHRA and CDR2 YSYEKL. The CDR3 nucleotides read TGCGCCAGCAGCCGCGGCCCGGCGGGGGGTAACACAGATACGCAGTATTTT. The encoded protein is CASSRGPAGGNTDTQYF.

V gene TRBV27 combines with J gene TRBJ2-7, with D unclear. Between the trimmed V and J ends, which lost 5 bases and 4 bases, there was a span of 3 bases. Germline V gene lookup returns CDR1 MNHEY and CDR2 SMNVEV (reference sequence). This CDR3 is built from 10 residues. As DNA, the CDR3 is TGTGCCAGCAGTGGTTACGAGCAGTACTTC. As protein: CASSGYEQYF.

The CDR3 region has the DNA TGTGCCAGCAGTTACCAGAAGCACCTTGGGGAGCAGTACTTC. Protein product: CASSYQKHLGEQYF. The rearrangement links TRBV6-5 to TRBJ2-7; D is unresolved. With 2 bases removed from V and 7 bases from J, the gap between germline ends came to 15 bases. CDR3 length: 14 amino acids. CDR1 is MNHEY and CDR2 is SVGAGI in the germline V gene.

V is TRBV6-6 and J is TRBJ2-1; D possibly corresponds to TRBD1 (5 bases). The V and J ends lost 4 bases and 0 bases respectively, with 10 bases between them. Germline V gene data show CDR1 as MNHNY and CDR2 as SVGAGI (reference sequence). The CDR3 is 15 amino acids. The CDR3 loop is CASSFTDSSYNEQFF. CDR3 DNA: TGTGCCAGCAGTTTTACAGACAGCTCCTACAATGAGCAGTTCTTC.